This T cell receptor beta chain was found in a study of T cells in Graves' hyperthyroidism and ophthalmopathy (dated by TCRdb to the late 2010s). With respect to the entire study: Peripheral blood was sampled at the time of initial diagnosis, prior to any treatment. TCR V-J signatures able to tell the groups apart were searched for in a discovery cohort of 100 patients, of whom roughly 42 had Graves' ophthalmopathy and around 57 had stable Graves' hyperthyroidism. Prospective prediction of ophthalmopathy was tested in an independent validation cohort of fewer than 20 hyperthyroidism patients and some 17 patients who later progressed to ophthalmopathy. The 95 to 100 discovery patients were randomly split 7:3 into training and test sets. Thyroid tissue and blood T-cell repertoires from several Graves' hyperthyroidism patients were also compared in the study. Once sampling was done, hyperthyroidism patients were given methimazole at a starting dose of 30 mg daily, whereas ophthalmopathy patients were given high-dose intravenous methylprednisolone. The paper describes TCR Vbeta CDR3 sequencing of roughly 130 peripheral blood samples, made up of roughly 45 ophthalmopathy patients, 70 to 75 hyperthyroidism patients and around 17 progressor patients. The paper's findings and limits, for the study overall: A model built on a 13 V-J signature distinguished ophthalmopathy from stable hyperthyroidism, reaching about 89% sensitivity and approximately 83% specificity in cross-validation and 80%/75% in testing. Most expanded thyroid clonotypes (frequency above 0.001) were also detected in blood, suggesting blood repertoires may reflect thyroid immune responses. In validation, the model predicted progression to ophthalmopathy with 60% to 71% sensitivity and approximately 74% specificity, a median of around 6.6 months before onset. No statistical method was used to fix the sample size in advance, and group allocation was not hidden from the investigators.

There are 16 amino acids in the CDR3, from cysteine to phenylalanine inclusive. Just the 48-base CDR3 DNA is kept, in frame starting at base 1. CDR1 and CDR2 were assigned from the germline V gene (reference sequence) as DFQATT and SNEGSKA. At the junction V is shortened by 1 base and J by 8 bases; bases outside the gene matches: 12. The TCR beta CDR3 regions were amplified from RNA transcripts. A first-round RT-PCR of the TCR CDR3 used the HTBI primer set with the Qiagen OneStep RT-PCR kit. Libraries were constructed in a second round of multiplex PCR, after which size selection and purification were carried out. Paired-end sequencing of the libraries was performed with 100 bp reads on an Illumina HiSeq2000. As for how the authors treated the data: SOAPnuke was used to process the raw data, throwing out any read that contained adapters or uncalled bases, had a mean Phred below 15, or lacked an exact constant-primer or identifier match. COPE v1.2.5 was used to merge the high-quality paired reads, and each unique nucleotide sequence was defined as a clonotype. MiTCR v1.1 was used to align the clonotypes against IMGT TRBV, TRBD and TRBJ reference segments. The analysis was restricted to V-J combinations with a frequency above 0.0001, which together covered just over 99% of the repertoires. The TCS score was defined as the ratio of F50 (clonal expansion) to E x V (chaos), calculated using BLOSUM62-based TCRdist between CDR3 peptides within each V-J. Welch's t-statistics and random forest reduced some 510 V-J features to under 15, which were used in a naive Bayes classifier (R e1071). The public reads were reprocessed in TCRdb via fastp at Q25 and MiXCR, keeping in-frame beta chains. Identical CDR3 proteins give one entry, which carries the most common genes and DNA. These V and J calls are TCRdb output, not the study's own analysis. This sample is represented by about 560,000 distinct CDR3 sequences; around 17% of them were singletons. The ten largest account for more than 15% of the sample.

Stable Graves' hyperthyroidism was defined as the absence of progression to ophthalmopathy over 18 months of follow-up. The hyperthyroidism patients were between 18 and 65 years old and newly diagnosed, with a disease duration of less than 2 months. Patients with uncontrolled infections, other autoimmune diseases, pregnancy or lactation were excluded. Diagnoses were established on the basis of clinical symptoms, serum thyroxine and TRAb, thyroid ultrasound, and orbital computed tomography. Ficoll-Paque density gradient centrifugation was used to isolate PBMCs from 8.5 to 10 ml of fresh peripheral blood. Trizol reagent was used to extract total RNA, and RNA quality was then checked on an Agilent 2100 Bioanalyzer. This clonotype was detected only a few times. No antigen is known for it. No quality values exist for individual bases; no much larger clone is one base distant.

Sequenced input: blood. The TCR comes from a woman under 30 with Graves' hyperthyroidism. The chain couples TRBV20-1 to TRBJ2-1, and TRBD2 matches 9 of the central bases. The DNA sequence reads TGCAGTGCTAGAGGGGGGCTAGCGGGAATTCCGGATGAGCAGTTCTTC. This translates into CSARGGLAGIPDEQFF.